This entry lists 14 T cell receptor beta chains sequenced from one sample in a study of T-cell reconstitution after alpha-beta-depleted transplantation in children (dated by TCRdb to 2016 to 2018). The library came from PCR. TCRdb records Illumina HiSeq 2500 as the sequencer. TCR libraries were prepared with molecular barcoding, using unique molecular identifiers to normalize TCRbeta repertoire quantification. TCRdb reworked the public reads: Q25 trimming with fastp, MiXCR clone assembly, productive beta chains retained. Each entry is one CDR3 protein sequence, shown with its most common DNA and genes. Within this sample are some 600,000 distinct CDR3 sequences, with about an eighth of them counted one time only. The ten largest clones represent 2.2% of the sample. According to the study, the label for this sample's treatment or condition signals: allogeneic hematopoietic cell transplantation with graft depleted of TCRalphabeta T cells and CD19 B cells.

Sequencing was performed on PBMCs, mostly from graft donor cells, taken 360 days after TCRalphabeta/CD19-depleted stem cell transplant. The receptor source for this set is a male patient younger than 18 who had a stem cell transplant for acute myeloid leukemia, so the T cells may come from the graft donor.

There are a few counts of this clonotype. The chain combines TRBV27 with TRBJ2-2; 13 positions match TRBD2. Trimming removed 3 bases from V and 4 bases from J; junction bases left unmatched: 5. This CDR3 region has 17 residues. CDR1 MNHEY and CDR2 SMNVEV come from the germline V gene (reference sequence). CDR3 in DNA: TGTGCCAGCAGTTTCGGTGGACTAGCGGGAGTCACCGGGGAGCTGTTTTTT. Protein product: CASSFGGLAGVTGELFF.

V gene TRBV4-2 combines with J gene TRBJ2-7; TRBD1 agrees at 8 bases. CDR1 is LGHNA and CDR2 is YNFKEQ in the germline V gene. This CDR3 contains 16 residues. V lost 4 bases and J lost 0; bases outside the gene matches: 8. The DNA of the CDR3 is TGTGCCAGCAGCCCACAGAGACAGGGGATCTCCTACGAGCAGTACTTC. It codes for CASSPQRQGISYEQYF.

This clonotype has just a few counts. The chain is built from TRBV24-1 and TRBJ2-3; 8 bases map to TRBD1. With V trimmed by 3 bases and J by 2 bases, 6 bases remained unmatched. The CDR3 runs to 16 residues. The germline CDR1 and CDR2 sequences are KGHDR and SFDVKD. The CDR3 spells CATSDPGQAPTDTQYF. CDR3 DNA: TGTGCCACCAGTGATCCGGGACAGGCCCCCACAGATACGCAGTATTTT.

This clonotype has just a few counts. The chain links TRBV27 to TRBJ1-2; TRBD1 might be the D (5 bases). The V end was cut by 3 bases, the J end by 4 bases, with 12 bases between. This CDR3 spans 14 amino acids. CDR1 is MNHEY and CDR2 is SMNVEV in the germline V gene (reference sequence). For the CDR3, the DNA is TGTGCCAGCAGTTTTGGGGGGAGGCCCTATGGCTACACCTTC. Its protein product is CASSFGGRPYGYTF.

J is TRBJ2-5 and V is TRBV7-9; 9 bases fit TRBD1. The CDR3 has 15 residues. CDR1 and CDR2 (germline): SEHNR, FQNEAQ (reference sequence). V shed 5 bases, J shed 2 bases, and the junction held 6 bases outside the gene matches. The CDR3 nucleotides are TGTGCCAGCAGCCCCCTCGACAGGGGGCAAGAGACCCAGTACTTC. Its translation: CASSPLDRGQETQYF. The whole variable domain, remainder taken from reference TRBV7-9 and TRBJ2-5, is DTGVSQNPRHKITKRGQNVTFRCDPISEHNRLYWYRQTLGQGPEFLTYFQNEAQLEKSRLLSDRFSAERPKGSFSTLEIQRTEQGDSAMYLCASSPLDRGQETQYFGPGTRLLVL.

The CDR3 protein is CSVAGLAGDGQYF. The CDR3 nucleotides are TGCAGCGTTGCAGGGCTAGCGGGAGACGGGCAGTACTTC. The chain recombines TRBV29-1 with TRBJ2-7, with 10 bases matching TRBD2. The trim removed 4 bases at V and 9 bases at J, leaving 9 bases unmatched. Looked up from germline, CDR1 is SQVTM and CDR2 is ANQGSEA. The CDR3 length is 13 residues.

V and J are TRBV20-1 and TRBJ2-1; 10 bases map to TRBD2. CDR1 DFQATT and CDR2 SNEGSKA come from the germline V gene (reference sequence). J was trimmed by 4 bases and V by 0 bases; bases with no gene match: 6. The CDR3 has 16 residues. In DNA form, the CDR3 reads TGCAGTGCTAGAGATTACACTAGCGGGATATACAATGAGCAGTTCTTC. Translated, it gives CSARDYTSGIYNEQFF.

This clonotype occurred a few times. The genes are TRBV6-5 and TRBJ2-5; D ambiguous. V was shortened by 3 bases and J by 5 bases, with 10 bases between the two germline ends. The CDR3 has 13 residues. Germline CDR1 and CDR2: MNHEY and SVGAGI. The CDR3 spells CASSYRSWETQYF. The CDR3 coding sequence is TGTGCCAGCAGTTATCGCTCCTGGGAGACCCAGTACTTC.

This chain links TRBV5-1 with TRBJ2-1; the match to TRBD2 covers 13 bases. Germline values: CDR1 SGHRS, CDR2 YFSETQ. The V and J ends lost 3 bases and 5 bases, in that order; junction bases with no gene match: 5. This CDR3 spans 16 amino acids. In DNA form, the CDR3 reads TGCGCCAGCAGCTCGAGGACTAGCGGGAGTAACAATGAGCAGTTCTTC. Encoded protein: CASSSRTSGSNNEQFF.

The V and J genes are TRBV29-1 and TRBJ1-2; D uncertain. Germline V gene sequence: CDR1 SQVTM, CDR2 ANQGSEA. CDR3 length: 14 amino acids. The ends were cut back, 7 bases at V and 8 bases at J, with 23 bases in the middle. The CDR3 reads CSALKLDTPMGYTF. In nucleotides, the CDR3 is TGCAGCGCCCTAAAATTAGACACGCCTATGGGCTACACCTTC.

This chain joins TRBV19 and TRBJ2-7, with 9 bases identical to TRBD2. Trimming took 5 bases from V and 6 from J; bases not matched to a gene: 8. The CDR3 length is 14 residues. Germline values: CDR1 LNHDA, CDR2 SQIVND (reference sequence). The CDR3 nucleotides read TGTGCCAGTAGTTTGGGGACTAGCCTCGGCGAGCAGTACTTC. Translating it yields CASSLGTSLGEQYF.

The chain carries TRBV15 and TRBJ2-1, with D tentatively TRBD2 (6 bases). The CDR3 covers 17 residues. Germline-derived CDR1 and CDR2 are LNHNV and YYDKDF (reference sequence). Trimming shortened V by 8 bases and J by 1 base, and 21 bases separated the two germline ends. For the CDR3, the DNA is TGTGCCACCCAATCCCCCCACCGGGACTTATCCTACAATGAGCAGTTCTTC. This gives the protein CATQSPHRDLSYNEQFF.

The chain has TRBV20-1 and TRBJ2-7, with 7 nucleotides matching TRBD2. Looked up from germline, CDR1 is DFQATT and CDR2 is SNEGSKA (reference sequence). Trimming removed 4 bases from V and 2 bases from J; junction bases left unmatched: 8. The CDR3 covers 14 residues. CDR3 nucleotides: TGCAGTGCTATCCGAGCGGGATTTCCCTACGAGCAGTACTTC. Translation: CSAIRAGFPYEQYF.

This clonotype was recorded many times. The chain employs TRBV28 and TRBJ1-3, with 9 bases that match TRBD1. This CDR3 region has 17 residues. Looked up from germline, CDR1 is MDHEN and CDR2 is SYDVKM. The V gene end was trimmed by 4 bases and the J gene end by 4 bases; junction bases not matched to a gene: 11. The CDR3 DNA follows: TGTGCCAGCAGTTCTCGGGACAGGGAGAACTTGGGAAACACCATATATTTT. Protein: CASSSRDRENLGNTIYF.